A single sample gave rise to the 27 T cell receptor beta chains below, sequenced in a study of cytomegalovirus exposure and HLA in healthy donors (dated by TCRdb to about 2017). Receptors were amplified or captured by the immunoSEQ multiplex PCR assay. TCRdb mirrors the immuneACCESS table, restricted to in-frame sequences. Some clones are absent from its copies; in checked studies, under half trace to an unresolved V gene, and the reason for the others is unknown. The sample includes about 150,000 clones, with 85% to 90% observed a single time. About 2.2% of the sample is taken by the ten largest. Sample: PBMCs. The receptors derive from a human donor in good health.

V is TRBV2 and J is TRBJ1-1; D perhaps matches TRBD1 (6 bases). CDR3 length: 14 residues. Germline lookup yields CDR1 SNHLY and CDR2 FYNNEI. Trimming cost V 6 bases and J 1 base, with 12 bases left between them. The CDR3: CASSPGHPNTEAFF. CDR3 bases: TGTGCCAGCAGCCCGGGACACCCGAACACTGAAGCTTTCTTT.

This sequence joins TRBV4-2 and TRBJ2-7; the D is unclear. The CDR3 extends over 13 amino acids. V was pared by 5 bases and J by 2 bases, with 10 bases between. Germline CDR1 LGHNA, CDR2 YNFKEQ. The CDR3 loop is CASSSHETYEQYF. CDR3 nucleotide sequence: TGTGCCAGCAGCTCCCATGAGACCTACGAGCAGTACTTC.

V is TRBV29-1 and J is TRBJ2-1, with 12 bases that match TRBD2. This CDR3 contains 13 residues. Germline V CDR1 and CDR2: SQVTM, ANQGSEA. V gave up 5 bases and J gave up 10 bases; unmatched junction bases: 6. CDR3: CSVPTSGGAEQFF. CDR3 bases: TGCAGCGTTCCGACTAGCGGGGGCGCGGAGCAGTTCTTC.

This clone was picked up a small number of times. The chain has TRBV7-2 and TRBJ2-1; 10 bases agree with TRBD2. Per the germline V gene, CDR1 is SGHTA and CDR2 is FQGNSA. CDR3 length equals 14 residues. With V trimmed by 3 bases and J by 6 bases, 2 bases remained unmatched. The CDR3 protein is CASSFSGGLNEQFF. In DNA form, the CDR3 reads TGTGCCAGCAGCTTTAGCGGGGGGCTCAATGAGCAGTTCTTC.

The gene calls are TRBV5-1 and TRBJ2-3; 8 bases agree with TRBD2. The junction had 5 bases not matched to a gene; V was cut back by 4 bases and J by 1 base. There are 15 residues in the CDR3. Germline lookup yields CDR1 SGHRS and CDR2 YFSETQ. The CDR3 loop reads CASSPTSGRTDTQYF. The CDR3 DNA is TGCGCCAGCAGCCCTACTAGCGGTCGCACAGATACGCAGTATTTT.

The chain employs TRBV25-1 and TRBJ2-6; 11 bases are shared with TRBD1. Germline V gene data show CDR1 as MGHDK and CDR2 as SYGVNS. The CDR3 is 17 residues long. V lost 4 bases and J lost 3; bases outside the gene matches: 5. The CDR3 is CASSGGTGGVGANVLTF. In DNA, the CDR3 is TGTGCCAGCAGTGGCGGGACAGGGGGTGTTGGGGCCAACGTCCTGACTTTC. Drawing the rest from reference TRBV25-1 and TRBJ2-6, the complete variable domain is EADIYQTPRYLVIGTGKKITLECSQTMGHDKMYWYQQDPGMELHLIHYSYGVNSTEKGDLSSESTVSRIRTEHFPLTLESARPSHTSQYLCASSGGTGGVGANVLTFGAGSRLTVL.

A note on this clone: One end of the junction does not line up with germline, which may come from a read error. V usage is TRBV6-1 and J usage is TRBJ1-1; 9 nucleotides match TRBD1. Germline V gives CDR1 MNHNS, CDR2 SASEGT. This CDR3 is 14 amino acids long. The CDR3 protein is CASSEAWWTGAISF. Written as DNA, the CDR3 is TGTGCCAGCAGTGAAGCGTGGTGGACAGGGGCAATTTCATTT.

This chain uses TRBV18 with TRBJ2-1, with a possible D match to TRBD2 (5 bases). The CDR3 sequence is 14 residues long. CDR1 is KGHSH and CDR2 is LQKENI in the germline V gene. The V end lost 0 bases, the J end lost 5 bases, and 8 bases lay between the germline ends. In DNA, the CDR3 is TGTGCCAGCTCACCACCGGGTAGCGACAATGAGCAGTTCTTC. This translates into CASSPPGSDNEQFF.

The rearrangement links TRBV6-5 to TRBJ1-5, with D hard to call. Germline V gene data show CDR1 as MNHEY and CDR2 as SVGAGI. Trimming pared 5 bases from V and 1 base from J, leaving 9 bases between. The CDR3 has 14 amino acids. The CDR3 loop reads CASSPDMSNQPQHF. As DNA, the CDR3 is TGTGCCAGCAGTCCCGACATGAGCAATCAGCCCCAGCATTTT.

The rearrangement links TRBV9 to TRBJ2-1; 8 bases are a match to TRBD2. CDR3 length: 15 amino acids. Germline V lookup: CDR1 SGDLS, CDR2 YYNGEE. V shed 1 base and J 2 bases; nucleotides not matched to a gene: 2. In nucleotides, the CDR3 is TGTGCCAGCAGCGTAAGCGGGGGAACCTACAATGAGCAGTTCTTC. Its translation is CASSVSGGTYNEQFF.

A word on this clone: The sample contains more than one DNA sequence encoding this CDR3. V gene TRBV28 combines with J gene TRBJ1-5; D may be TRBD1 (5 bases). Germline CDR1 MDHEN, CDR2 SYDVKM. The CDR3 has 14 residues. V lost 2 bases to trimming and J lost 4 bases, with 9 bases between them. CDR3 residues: CASSLGGGNQPQHF. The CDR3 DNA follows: TGTGCCAGCAGTTTAGGGGGGGGAAATCAGCCCCAGCATTTT.

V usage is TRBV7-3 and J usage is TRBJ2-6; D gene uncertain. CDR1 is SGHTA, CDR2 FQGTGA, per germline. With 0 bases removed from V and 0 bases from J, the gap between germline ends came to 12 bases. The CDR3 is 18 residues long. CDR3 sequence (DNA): TGTGCCAGCAGCTTAACTTACAGTTCAAGCTCTGGGGCCAACGTCCTGACTTTC. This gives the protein CASSLTYSSSSGANVLTF.

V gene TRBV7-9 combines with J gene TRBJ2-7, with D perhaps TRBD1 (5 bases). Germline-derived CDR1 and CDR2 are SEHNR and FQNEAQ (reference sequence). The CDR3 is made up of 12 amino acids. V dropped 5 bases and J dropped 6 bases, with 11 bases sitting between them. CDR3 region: CASSRQFLEQYF. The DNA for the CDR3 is TGTGCCAGCAGCCGACAGTTTCTCGAGCAGTACTTC.

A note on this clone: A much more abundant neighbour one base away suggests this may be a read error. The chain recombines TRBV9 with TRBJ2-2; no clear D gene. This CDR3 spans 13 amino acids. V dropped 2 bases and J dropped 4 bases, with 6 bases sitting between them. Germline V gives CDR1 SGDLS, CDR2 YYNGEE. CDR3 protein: CASSVSITGELFF. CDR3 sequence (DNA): TGTGCCAGCAGCGTTAGTATCACCGGGGAGCTGTTTTTT.

The CDR3 coding sequence is TGTGCCAGCAGTCGACAGGGATTATCCGGGGAGCTGTTTTTT. This encodes CASSRQGLSGELFF. This chain joins TRBV6-5 and TRBJ2-2; 7 bases line up with TRBD1. The CDR3 has 14 amino acids. The V segment lost 5 bases and the J segment 6 bases; nucleotides outside the gene matches: 6. Germline CDR1 is MNHEY and CDR2 is SVGAGI.

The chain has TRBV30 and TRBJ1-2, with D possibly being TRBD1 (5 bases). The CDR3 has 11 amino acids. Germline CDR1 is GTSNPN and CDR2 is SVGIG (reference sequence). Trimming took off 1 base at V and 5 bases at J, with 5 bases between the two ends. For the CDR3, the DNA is TGTGCCTGGAGTGCAGGGTATGGCTACACCTTC. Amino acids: CAWSAGYGYTF.

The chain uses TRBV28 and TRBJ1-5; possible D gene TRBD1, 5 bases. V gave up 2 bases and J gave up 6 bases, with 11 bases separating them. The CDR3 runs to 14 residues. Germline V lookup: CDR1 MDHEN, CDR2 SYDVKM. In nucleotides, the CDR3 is TGTGCCAGCAGTTTAGGGGGGTACGGTCAGCCCCAGCATTTT. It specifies CASSLGGYGQPQHF.

CDR3 amino acids: CASSQTSGIVDTQYF. The CDR3 coding sequence is TGTGCCAGCAGCCAGACTAGCGGGATAGTAGATACGCAGTATTTT. J is TRBJ2-3 and V is TRBV5-4; 11 positions match TRBD2. CDR1 is SGHNT and CDR2 is YYREEE in the germline V gene (reference sequence). The CDR3 consists of 15 residues. V shed 4 bases, J shed 5 bases, and the junction held 6 bases outside the gene matches.

The CDR3 sequence is CASRYGGQGYIQYF. The CDR3 bases are TGTGCCAGCAGATACGGGGGACAGGGATACATTCAGTACTTC. The genes are TRBV2 and TRBJ2-4; 9 nucleotides match TRBD1. The length of the CDR3 is 14 residues. CDR1 SNHLY and CDR2 FYNNEI come from the germline V gene. With V trimmed by 6 bases and J by 8 bases, 8 bases remained unmatched.

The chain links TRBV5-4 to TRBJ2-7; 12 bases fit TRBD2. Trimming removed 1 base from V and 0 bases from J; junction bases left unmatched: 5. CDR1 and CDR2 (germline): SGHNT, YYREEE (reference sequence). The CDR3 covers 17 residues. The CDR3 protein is CASSLTSGGSSSYEQYF. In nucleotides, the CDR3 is TGTGCCAGCAGCTTGACTAGCGGGGGGTCGAGCTCCTACGAGCAGTACTTC.

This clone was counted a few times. The CDR3 DNA reads TGTGCCAGCAGCACACCAGGGACAGACTACGAGCAGTACTTC. Translated: CASSTPGTDYEQYF. V is TRBV7-9 and J is TRBJ2-7; 7 nucleotides align to TRBD1. Germline trimming cut 5 bases from V and 3 bases from J; bases unmatched to any gene: 7. Germline lookup yields CDR1 SEHNR and CDR2 FQNEAQ (reference sequence). The CDR3 runs to 14 residues. The full variable domain, its missing parts supplied by reference TRBV7-9 and TRBJ2-7, is DTGVSQNPRHKITKRGQNVTFRCDPISEHNRLYWYRQTLGQGPEFLTYFQNEAQLEKSRLLSDRFSAERPKGSFSTLEIQRTEQGDSAMYLCASSTPGTDYEQYFGPGTRLTVT.

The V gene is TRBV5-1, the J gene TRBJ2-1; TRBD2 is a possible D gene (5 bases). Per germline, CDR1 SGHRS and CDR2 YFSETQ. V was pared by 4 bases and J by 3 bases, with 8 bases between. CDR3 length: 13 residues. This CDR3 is CASSGADYNEQFF. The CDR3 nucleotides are TGCGCCAGCAGCGGAGCGGACTACAATGAGCAGTTCTTC.

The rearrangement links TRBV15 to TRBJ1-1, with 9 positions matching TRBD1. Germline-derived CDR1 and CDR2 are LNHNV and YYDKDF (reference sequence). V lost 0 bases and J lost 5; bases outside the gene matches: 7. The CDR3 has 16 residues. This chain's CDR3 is CATSRDLGTGRTEAFF. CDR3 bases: TGTGCCACCAGCAGAGATCTTGGGACAGGGCGAACTGAAGCTTTCTTT. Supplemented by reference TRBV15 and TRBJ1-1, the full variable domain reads DAMVIQNPRYQVTQFGKPVTLSCSQTLNHNVMYWYQQKSSQAPKLLFHYYDKDFNNEADTPDNFQSRRPNTSFCFLDIRSPGLGDTAMYLCATSRDLGTGRTEAFFGQGTRLTVV.

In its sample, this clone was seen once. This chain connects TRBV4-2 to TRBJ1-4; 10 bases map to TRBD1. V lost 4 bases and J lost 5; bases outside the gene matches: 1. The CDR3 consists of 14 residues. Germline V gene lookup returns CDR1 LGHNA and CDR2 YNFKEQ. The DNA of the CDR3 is TGTGCCAGCAGCCCGGGACAGGGGAATGAAAAACTGTTTTTT. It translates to CASSPGQGNEKLFF.

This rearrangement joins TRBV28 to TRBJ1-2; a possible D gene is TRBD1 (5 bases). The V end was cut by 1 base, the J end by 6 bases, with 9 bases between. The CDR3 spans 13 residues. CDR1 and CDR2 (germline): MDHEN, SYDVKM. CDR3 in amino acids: CASSLYQGDGYTF. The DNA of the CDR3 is TGTGCCAGCAGTTTATACCAGGGCGATGGCTACACCTTC.

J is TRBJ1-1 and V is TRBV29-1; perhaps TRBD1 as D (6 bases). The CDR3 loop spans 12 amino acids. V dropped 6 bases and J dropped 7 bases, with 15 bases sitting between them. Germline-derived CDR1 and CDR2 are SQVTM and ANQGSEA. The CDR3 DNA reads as TGCAGCGTCGAACCAGGGGTAGTTGAAGCTTTCTTT. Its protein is CSVEPGVVEAFF.

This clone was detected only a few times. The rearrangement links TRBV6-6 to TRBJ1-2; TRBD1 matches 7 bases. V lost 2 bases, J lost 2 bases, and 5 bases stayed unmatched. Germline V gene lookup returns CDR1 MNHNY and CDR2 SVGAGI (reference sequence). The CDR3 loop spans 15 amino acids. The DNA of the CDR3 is TGTGCCAGCAGTTACCTGACAGGGATCAACTATGGCTACACCTTC. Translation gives CASSYLTGINYGYTF.